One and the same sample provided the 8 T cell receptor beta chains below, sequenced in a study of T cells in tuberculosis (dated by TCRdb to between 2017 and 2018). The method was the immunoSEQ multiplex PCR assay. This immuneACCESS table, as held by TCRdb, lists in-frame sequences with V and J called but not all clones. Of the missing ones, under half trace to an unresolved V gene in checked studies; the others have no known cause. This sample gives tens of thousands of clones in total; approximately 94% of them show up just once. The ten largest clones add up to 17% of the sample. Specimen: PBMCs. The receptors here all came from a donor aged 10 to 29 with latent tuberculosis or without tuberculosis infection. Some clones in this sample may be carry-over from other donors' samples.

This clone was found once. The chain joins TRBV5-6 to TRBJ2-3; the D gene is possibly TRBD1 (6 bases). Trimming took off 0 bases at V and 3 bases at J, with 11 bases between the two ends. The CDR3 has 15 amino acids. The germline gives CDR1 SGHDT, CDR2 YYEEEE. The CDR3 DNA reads TGTGCCAGCAGCTTGGAGGGGACACTGACAGATACGCAGTATTTT. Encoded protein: CASSLEGTLTDTQYF.

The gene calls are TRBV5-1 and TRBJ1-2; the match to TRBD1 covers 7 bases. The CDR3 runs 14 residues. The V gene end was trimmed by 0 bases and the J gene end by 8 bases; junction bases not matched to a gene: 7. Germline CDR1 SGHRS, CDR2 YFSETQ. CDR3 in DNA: TGCGCCAGCAGCTTGGTAACGACAGGGAGCGGCTACACCTTC. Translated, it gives CASSLVTTGSGYTF.

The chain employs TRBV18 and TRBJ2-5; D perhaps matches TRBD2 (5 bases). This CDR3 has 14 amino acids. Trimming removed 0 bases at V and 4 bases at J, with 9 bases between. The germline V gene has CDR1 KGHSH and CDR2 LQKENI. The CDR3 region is CASSPPPAAETQYF. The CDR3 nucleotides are TGTGCCAGCTCACCACCGCCAGCGGCAGAGACCCAGTACTTC. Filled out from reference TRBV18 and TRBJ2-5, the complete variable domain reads NAGVMQNPRHLVRRRGQEARLRCSPMKGHSHVYWYRQLPEEGLKFMVYLQKENIIDESGMPKERFSAEFPKEGPSILRIQQVVRGDSAAYFCASSPPPAAETQYFGPGTRLLVL.

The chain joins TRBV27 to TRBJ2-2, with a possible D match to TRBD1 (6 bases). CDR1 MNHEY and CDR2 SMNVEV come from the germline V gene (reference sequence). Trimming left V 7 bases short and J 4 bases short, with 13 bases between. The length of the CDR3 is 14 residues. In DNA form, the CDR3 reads TGTGCCAGCACAAGGGGGATTCCCACCGGGGAGCTGTTTTTT. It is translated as CASTRGIPTGELFF.

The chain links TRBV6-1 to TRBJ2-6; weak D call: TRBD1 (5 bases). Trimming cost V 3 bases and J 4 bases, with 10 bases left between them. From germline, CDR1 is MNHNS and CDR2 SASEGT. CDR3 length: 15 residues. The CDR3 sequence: CASSEMGLGANVLTF. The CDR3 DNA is TGTGCCAGCAGTGAGATGGGGCTGGGGGCCAACGTCCTGACTTTC.

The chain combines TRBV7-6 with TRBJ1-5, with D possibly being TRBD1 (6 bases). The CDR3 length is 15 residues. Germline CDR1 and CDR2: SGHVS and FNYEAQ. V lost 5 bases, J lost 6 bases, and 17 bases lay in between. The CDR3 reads CASSVLTGLSQPQHF. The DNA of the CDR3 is TGTGCCAGCAGCGTACTAACAGGGCTCAGTCAGCCCCAGCATTTT.

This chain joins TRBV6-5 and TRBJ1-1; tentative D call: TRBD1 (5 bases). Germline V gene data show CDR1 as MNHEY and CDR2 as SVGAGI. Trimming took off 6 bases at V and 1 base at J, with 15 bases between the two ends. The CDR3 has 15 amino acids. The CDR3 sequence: CASSTARERNTEAFF. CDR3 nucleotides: TGTGCCAGCAGCACTGCCAGGGAAAGGAACACTGAAGCTTTCTTT.

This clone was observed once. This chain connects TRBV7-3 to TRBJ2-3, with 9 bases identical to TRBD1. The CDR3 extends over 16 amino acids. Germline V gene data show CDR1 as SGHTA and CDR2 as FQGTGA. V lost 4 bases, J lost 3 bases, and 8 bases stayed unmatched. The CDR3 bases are TGTGCCAGCAGCTCGCAACCGGGACAGGGAACAGATACGCAGTATTTT. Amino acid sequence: CASSSQPGQGTDTQYF.